A selection of T cell receptor beta chains follows, all from one sample in a study of blood T cells in healthy people across ages. Via MiXCR, TCRdb re-called the 5' RACE reads, giving one row per CDR3 protein. The profile covers around 1,500,000 distinct CDR3 sequences, with roughly 30% appearing a single time and 7.7% taken by the ten largest. Sequences were obtained from blood. The receptors stem from a woman in her thirties in good health. Each CDR3 is given with its conserved first and last residue. D genes are given only for firm matches. Part of the rows lack a size; the others show once, few, many or a class for expanded clones.

>many|TRBJ2-7|TRBD2|TRBV10-3|14
CAISELAGSYEQYF
TGTGCCATCAGTGAACTAGCGGGATCCTACGAGCAGTACTTC
>few|TRBJ1-2|NA|TRBV15|15
CATVQGQGTNYGYTF
TGTGCCACCGTTCAAGGGCAGGGGACCAACTATGGCTACACCTTC
>few|TRBJ2-1|NA|TRBV30|13
CAWRQGWNNEQFF
TGTGCCTGGAGACAGGGATGGAACAATGAGCAGTTCTTC
>many|TRBJ2-5|NA|TRBV6-2/TRBV6-3|14
CASSYRDPQETQYF
TGTGCCAGCAGTTACAGGGACCCCCAAGAGACCCAGTACTTC
>few|TRBJ1-6|NA|TRBV5-7|11
CASSFWSPLHF
TGTGCCAGCAGCTTTTGGTCACCCCTCCACTTT
>few|TRBJ2-3|TRBD2|TRBV7-9|14
CASILAGDEDTQYF
TGTGCCAGCATTCTAGCGGGAGATGAAGATACGCAGTATTTT
>few|TRBJ2-6|NA|TRBV24-1|15
CATSVDVSGANVLTF
TGTGCCACCAGTGTAGATGTCTCTGGGGCCAACGTCCTGACTTTC
>few|TRBJ2-7|NA|TRBV14|15
CASSQRSEKPYEQYF
TGTGCCAGCAGCCAAAGATCAGAGAAGCCCTACGAGCAGTACTTC
>NA|TRBJ2-3|NA|TRBV7-2|12
CASSSRPDTQYF
TGTGCCAGCAGCTCCCGCCCAGATACGCAGTATTTT
>NA|TRBJ1-2|NA|TRBV2|11
CASLELLGCTF
TGTGCCAGCCTGGAGTTGCTTGGCTGCACCTTC
>few|TRBJ1-4|NA|TRBV29-1|13
CSVERGIGEKLFF
TGCAGCGTTGAAAGGGGGATAGGGGAAAAACTGTTTTTT
>few|TRBJ2-7|NA|TRBV29-1|13
CSVVSGNSYEQYF
TGCAGCGTTGTGTCAGGGAACTCCTACGAGCAGTACTTC
>NA|TRBJ2-1|TRBD2|TRBV20-1|16
CSAKGLAGGIYNEQFF
TGCAGTGCTAAGGGACTAGCGGGGGGGATATACAATGAGCAGTTCTTC
>many|TRBJ2-5|TRBD1|TRBV4-1|15
CASSQGSQGRETQYF
TGCGCCAGCAGCCAAGGATCACAGGGGAGAGAGACCCAGTACTTC
>few|TRBJ2-1|NA|TRBV10-3|15
CAISGGGQGMYEQFF
TGTGCCATCAGTGGAGGGGGGCAGGGTATGTATGAGCAGTTCTTC